Listed below are T cell receptor beta chains from one sample, sequenced in a study of cytomegalovirus exposure and HLA in healthy donors. The data were produced by immunoSEQ multiplex PCR, yet TCRdb's version contains in-frame clones alone and is incomplete. This sample carries some 90,000 clones, almost 80% of them seen once, and the ten largest clones take approximately 6.5%. Sample: PBMCs. The receptors were sampled from a female donor in good health and CMV-seronegative. Each CDR3 is given with its conserved first and last residue. D genes are given only for firm matches. A row's size may be missing; if present it is once, few, many or a size class.

V gene	J gene	D gene	clone size	CDR3 DNA	CDR3 protein
TRBV7-7	TRBJ2-2	TRBD1	-	TGTGCTAGCAGCCTACAGGGGGCACACACCGGGGAGCTGTTTTTT	CASSLQGAHTGELFF
TRBV7-2	TRBJ1-1	-	few	TGTGCCAGCAGCCGAGTCAGAGGGGGTGGCACTGAAGCTTTCTTT	CASSRVRGGGTEAFF
TRBV6-1	TRBJ2-2	-	-	TGTGCCAGCAGTATACAGGGGAACACCGGGGAGCTGTTTTTT	CASSIQGNTGELFF
TRBV5-1	TRBJ2-7	-	few	TGCGCCAGCAGCCCCTTAACGCAGTACGAGCAGTACTTC	CASSPLTQYEQYF
TRBV7-9	TRBJ1-1	-	-	TGTGCCAGCAGCTTAGGGGAGTGGGTGAACACTGAAGCTTTCTTT	CASSLGEWVNTEAFF
TRBV6-5	TRBJ2-5	TRBD1	-	TGTGCCAGTCGGGGAGACAGGGGACGCGAGACCCAGTACTTC	CASRGDRGRETQYF
TRBV27	TRBJ1-1	-	-	TGTGCCAGCAGTTGGGGCCGGGACACGAACACTGAAGCTTTCTTT	CASSWGRDTNTEAFF
TRBV28	TRBJ1-1	-	-	TGTGCCAGCAGATCCCAAGACAGAGAGAACACTGAAGCTTTCTTT	CASRSQDRENTEAFF
TRBV5-6	TRBJ2-3	-	-	TGTGCCAGCACTCGGGGAATCGGCACAGATACGCAGTATTTT	CASTRGIGTDTQYF
TRBV2	TRBJ1-5	-	-	TGTGCCAGCAGTGAACGCAGGGGAGGCAATCAGCCCCAGCATTTT	CASSERRGGNQPQHF
TRBV6-1	TRBJ2-5	-	-	TGTGCCAGCAGAACAGGGCCAGAGACCCAGTACTTC	CASRTGPETQYF
TRBV6-5	TRBJ1-1	-	-	TGTGCCAGCAGTTACTCCCCGGACTTTGAAGCTTTCTTT	CASSYSPDFEAFF
TRBV19	TRBJ1-1	TRBD1	few	TGTGCCAGTAGTCTTCTACAGGGGGCGCCGAACACTGAAGCTTTCTTT	CASSLLQGAPNTEAFF
TRBV5-1	TRBJ2-1	TRBD2	-	TGCGCCAGCAGCCCCGGACTAGCGAACAATGAGCAGTTCTTC	CASSPGLANNEQFF
TRBV30	TRBJ2-2	-	-	TGTGCCTCACAAGGGGCGTTCCAGAACACCGGGGAGCTGTTTTTT	CASQGAFQNTGELFF
TRBV29-1	TRBJ1-2	-	-	TGCAGCGTTGAAGAAGCCTTCGCTCAGCGGGGTGGCTACACCTTC	CSVEEAFAQRGGYTF
TRBV11-3	TRBJ2-1	-	-	TGTGCCAGCAGCTTAGGCTACGCCCGGGAGTCCTACAATGAGCAGTTCTTC	CASSLGYARESYNEQFF
TRBV5-5	TRBJ2-5	-	few	TGTGCCAGCAGTTTCCCTGGGGGGGCTGGGGAGACCCAGTACTTC	CASSFPGGAGETQYF
TRBV9	TRBJ2-2	TRBD1	-	TGTGCCAGCAGCAACAGGGGGGACGGGAACACCGGGGAGCTGTTTTTT	CASSNRGDGNTGELFF
TRBV28	TRBJ1-1	-	-	TGTGCCAGTAGATTCCGGGTAGAGGGAGAAGCTTTCTTT	CASRFRVEGEAFF
TRBV12-5	TRBJ2-1	TRBD1	-	TGTGCTAGTGGGCTGGGACAGGGTCTCACCAATGAGCAGTTCTTC	CASGLGQGLTNEQFF
TRBV7-9	TRBJ2-7	-	-	TGTGCCAGCAGCCCCCTAGGGGCCTACGAGCAGTACTTC	CASSPLGAYEQYF
TRBV6-5	TRBJ1-5	-	-	TGTGCCAGCAGTTGGGCCACGGGAACCCAGCATTTT	CASSWATGTQHF
TRBV5-3	TRBJ2-3	TRBD2	once	TGTGCCAGAAGCGAAACTAGCGGCACAGATACGCAGTATTTT	CARSETSGTDTQYF
TRBV19	TRBJ1-5	-	-	TGTGCCAGTAGTAGGGACAACTATCAGCCCCAGCATTTT	CASSRDNYQPQHF
TRBV25-1	TRBJ2-7	TRBD2	-	TGTGCCAGCAGACCACCTAGCGGGACAATATTTGGGGAGCAGTACTTC	CASRPPSGTIFGEQYF
TRBV10-1	TRBJ2-7	TRBD2	once	TGCGCCAGCAGTCAGGCCCCAAGGCTAGCGGGATTGTACGAGCAGTACTTC	CASSQAPRLAGLYEQYF
TRBV5-1	TRBJ1-5	-	-	TGCGCCAGCAGCTTAGAGGGAGGCAGCCAGCCCCAGCATTTT	CASSLEGGSQPQHF
TRBV5-6	TRBJ1-1	-	few	TGTGCCAGCAGCTCGCGGTTTCCTGGCCGTGACACTGAAGCTTTCTTT	CASSSRFPGRDTEAFF
TRBV6-4	TRBJ2-3	TRBD2	-	TGTGCCAGCAGTCCGACTAGCGGAGAAAGCACAGATACGCAGTATTTT	CASSPTSGESTDTQYF
TRBV5-4	TRBJ1-2	-	-	TGTGCCAGCAGCGACGCAGGGAATACCTATGGCTACACCTTC	CASSDAGNTYGYTF
TRBV6-5	TRBJ1-1	-	-	TGTGCCAGCAGTTATAACCCCCGTAGGGGCGACACTGAAGCTTTCTTT	CASSYNPRRGDTEAFF
TRBV5-6	TRBJ1-6	TRBD1	-	TGTGCCAGCAGCTTGGGGACAGGGTCTAGTTCACCCCTCCACTTT	CASSLGTGSSSPLHF
TRBV6-5	TRBJ2-7	-	few	TGTGCCAGCAGTCCGGGGGATGTAACCTACGAGCAGTACTTC	CASSPGDVTYEQYF
TRBV28	TRBJ2-2	-	-	TGTGCCAGCAAAAAAGCACTTGGTGGCACCGGGGAGCTGTTTTTT	CASKKALGGTGELFF
TRBV7-9	TRBJ1-1	-	-	TGTGCCAGCAGCACCCCAGGCGGGGCTGAAGCTTTCTTT	CASSTPGGAEAFF
TRBV7-9	TRBJ1-2	-	-	TGTGCCAGCAGCTTAGGTGCCGGGACTAACTATGGCTACACCTTC	CASSLGAGTNYGYTF
TRBV7-6	TRBJ1-2	-	-	TGTGCCAGCAGCCCTGGACGGGGCTATGGCTACACCTTC	CASSPGRGYGYTF
TRBV29-1	TRBJ2-7	TRBD2	few	TGCAGCGTTGAATTAGCCCGGGAGGATTCCTACGAGCAGTACTTC	CSVELAREDSYEQYF
TRBV5-8	TRBJ1-3	TRBD1	-	TGTGCCAGCAGCTTGGGGGACAGCCCTGGAAACACCATATATTTT	CASSLGDSPGNTIYF
TRBV6-1	TRBJ2-5	TRBD2	-	TGTGCCAGCACTGGTCGACTAGCGGCCCAAGAGACCCAGTACTTC	CASTGRLAAQETQYF